Listed below are T cell receptor beta chains from one sample, sequenced in a study of cytomegalovirus exposure and HLA in healthy donors. Using immunoSEQ multiplex PCR, the repertoire was profiled, and TCRdb retains in-frame clones only, with some absent. Of under 200,000 clones listed, about four fifths are singletons. What was sequenced was PBMCs. These receptors all stem from a woman in her thirties in good health and CMV-seropositive. Both conserved end residues are part of each CDR3. A D gene is named only where the DNA matches it firmly. The size entry is marked missing in some rows and otherwise reads once, few, many or a size class.

v_call	d_call	j_call	clone_size	cdr3_nt	cdr3_aa
TRBV29-1	NA	TRBJ1-3	NA	TGCAGCGTTTCCCTTGGAAACACCATATATTTT	CSVSLGNTIYF
TRBV7-3	NA	TRBJ2-2	NA	TGTGCCAGCAGCTTAAAACAGGGAACCGGGGAGCTGTTTTTT	CASSLKQGTGELFF
TRBV6-1	TRBD1	TRBJ1-5	few	TGTGCCAGCAGTGAATTCGACAGGGAGGTTCAGCCCCAGCATTTT	CASSEFDREVQPQHF
TRBV7-2	TRBD1	TRBJ2-3	NA	TGTGCCAGCAGCTCCGGCGACAGGGACACCACAGATACGCAGTATTTT	CASSSGDRDTTDTQYF
TRBV7-6	NA	TRBJ2-5	NA	TGTGCCAGCAGCTTGGCAACAAAAGAGACCCAGTACTTC	CASSLATKETQYF
TRBV28	TRBD2	TRBJ2-5	NA	TGTGCCAGCAGTTCCTCTTCCGGGGGGGTCGAGACCCAGTACTTC	CASSSSSGGVETQYF
TRBV2	NA	TRBJ1-6	NA	TGTGCCGGCCGGACAGTCTATAATTCACCCCTCCACTTT	CAGRTVYNSPLHF
TRBV11-2	TRBD2	TRBJ2-3	NA	TGTGCCAGCAGCTCCGGACTAGCGGGGGGAACTGGATGGCTGCAGTATTTT	CASSSGLAGGTGWLQYF
TRBV5-4	TRBD1	TRBJ1-1	NA	TGTGCCAGCAGCTTGCCTGGGACAGGGCCTGAAGCTTTCTTT	CASSLPGTGPEAFF
TRBV6-5	NA	TRBJ2-3	NA	TGTGCCAGCAGTTATCTCCCGGAGACAGATACGCAGTATTTT	CASSYLPETDTQYF
TRBV29-1	NA	TRBJ1-2	NA	TGCAGCGTTGAAGATCTCATGGGCCAGGGCTACACCTTC	CSVEDLMGQGYTF
TRBV6-6	TRBD2	TRBJ2-1	NA	TGTGCCAGTAGACTAGCGGGAGGTCTGAATGAGCAGTTCTTC	CASRLAGGLNEQFF
TRBV5-4	NA	TRBJ2-1	NA	TGTGCCAGCAGCCAATACAATGAGCAGTTCTTC	CASSQYNEQFF
TRBV11-2	NA	TRBJ1-2	NA	TGTGCCAGCAGCCAAGGGGGTTTTCCTAACTATGGCTACACCTTC	CASSQGGFPNYGYTF
TRBV6-1	TRBD1	TRBJ1-2	NA	TGTGCCAGCAGTGAAGAGGAAGGGGGCGCACACTATGGCTACACCTTC	CASSEEEGGAHYGYTF
TRBV11-2	TRBD2	TRBJ2-3	once	TGTGCCAGCAGCTTGGCGGGACTAGCGGGAGATACGCAGTATTTT	CASSLAGLAGDTQYF
TRBV5-1	TRBD1	TRBJ2-1	once	TGCGCCAGCAGCCCCAGGGGGCGGAATGAGCAGTTCTTC	CASSPRGRNEQFF
TRBV5-6	NA	TRBJ1-3	few	TGTGCCAGCAGCTTGTATACTACCGGGGAAGGAAACACCATATATTTT	CASSLYTTGEGNTIYF
TRBV29-1	NA	TRBJ1-1	NA	TGCAGCGTCCCCGGGTCGGGGGTTGAGGGAGCTTTCTTT	CSVPGSGVEGAFF
TRBV7-3	TRBD2	TRBJ2-1	few	TGTGCCAGCAGCTCCTCTAGCGGGATTTATAATGAGCAGTTCTTC	CASSSSSGIYNEQFF
TRBV27	TRBD1	TRBJ1-1	NA	TGTGCCAGCAGTCCCCCACCTCGACAGGGGGTGGGCACTGAAGCTTTCTTT	CASSPPPRQGVGTEAFF
TRBV4-1	TRBD1	TRBJ1-5	NA	TGCGCCAGCAGCCAAGTGGGAACAGGGGAGAATCAGCCCCAGCATTTT	CASSQVGTGENQPQHF
TRBV6-4	TRBD1	TRBJ2-6	NA	TGTGCCAGCAGTGGGGGACAGGGCATCTCTGGGGCCAACGTCCTGACTTTC	CASSGGQGISGANVLTF
TRBV6-5	TRBD1	TRBJ1-1	NA	TGTGCCAGCAGTTACTGGGGACAGGGGTTGAGCACTGAAGCTTTCTTT	CASSYWGQGLSTEAFF
TRBV7-9	TRBD1	TRBJ1-3	NA	TGTGCCAGCAGCCAGACAGGGGCATACACCATATATTTT	CASSQTGAYTIYF
TRBV5-1	TRBD2	TRBJ2-1	NA	TGCGCCAGCAGCCTTACCGGGACTAGCAGCGCGGATGAGCAGTTCTTC	CASSLTGTSSADEQFF
TRBV4-1	TRBD2	TRBJ2-7	NA	TGCGCCAGCAGAAAAGAGCCTAGCGGGGGGCTCTACGAGCAGTACTTC	CASRKEPSGGLYEQYF
TRBV5-1	TRBD2	TRBJ2-1	NA	TGCGCCAGCAGCTTGCGCGGGGGAACCTACAATGAGCAGTTCTTC	CASSLRGGTYNEQFF
TRBV28	NA	TRBJ1-2	NA	TGTGCCAGCAGTTCCACCCAGGGAGGTGACTATGGCTACACCTTC	CASSSTQGGDYGYTF
TRBV7-2	TRBD1	TRBJ2-3	NA	TGTGCCAGCAGCCCTCCCTCAACCCGACAGGGGGTAAAAGATACGCAGTATTTT	CASSPPSTRQGVKDTQYF
TRBV5-1	TRBD1	TRBJ1-3	once	TGCGCCAGCAGCCCCGGACAGGTCTCTGGAAACACCATATATTTT	CASSPGQVSGNTIYF
TRBV5-1	TRBD1	TRBJ2-2	NA	TGCGCCAGCAGCAAGACAGGGGAGATCGGGGAGCTGTTTTTT	CASSKTGEIGELFF
TRBV27	NA	TRBJ1-6	NA	TGTGCCAGCAGTTTGGAGGGAAATAATTCACCCCTCCACTTT	CASSLEGNNSPLHF
TRBV5-4	NA	TRBJ1-1	few	TGTGCCAGCAGCTTGGTTGATAGAACGAACACTGAAGCTTTCTTT	CASSLVDRTNTEAFF
TRBV7-6	NA	TRBJ2-2	NA	TGTGCCAGCAGCTTTGGTAGCAGGGGAACGAACACCGGGGAGCTGTTTTTT	CASSFGSRGTNTGELFF
TRBV9	TRBD1	TRBJ2-6	NA	TGTGCCAGCAGCGTAGGACCTACCGGGACAGGGAAGACTGGGGCCAACGTCCTGACTTTC	CASSVGPTGTGKTGANVLTF
TRBV2	TRBD2	TRBJ2-1	NA	TGTGCCAGCAGACAACTAGCGGGGGGAAGAAATGAGCAGTTCTTC	CASRQLAGGRNEQFF
TRBV5-1	TRBD1	TRBJ2-1	few	TGCGCCAGCAGCCCAGGGGGTACTCTTAATGAGCAGTTCTTC	CASSPGGTLNEQFF
TRBV9	TRBD1	TRBJ1-2	NA	TGTGCCAGCAGCCCCAACTCCGGGACAGACTATGGCTACACCTTC	CASSPNSGTDYGYTF
TRBV4-1	TRBD1	TRBJ1-1	NA	TGCGCCAGCAGCCAAGTCACAGGGGAGAACACTGAAGCTTTCTTT	CASSQVTGENTEAFF